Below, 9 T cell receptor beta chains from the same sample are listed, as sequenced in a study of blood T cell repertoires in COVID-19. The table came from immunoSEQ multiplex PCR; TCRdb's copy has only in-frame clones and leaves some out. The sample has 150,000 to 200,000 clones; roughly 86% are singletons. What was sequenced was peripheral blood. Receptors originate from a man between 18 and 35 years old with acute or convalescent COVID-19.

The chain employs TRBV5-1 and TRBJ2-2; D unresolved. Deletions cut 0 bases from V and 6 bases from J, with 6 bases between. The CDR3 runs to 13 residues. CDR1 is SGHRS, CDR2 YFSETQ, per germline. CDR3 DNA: TGCGCCAGCAGCTTGGATGGAGCCGGGGAGCTGTTTTTT. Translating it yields CASSLDGAGELFF.

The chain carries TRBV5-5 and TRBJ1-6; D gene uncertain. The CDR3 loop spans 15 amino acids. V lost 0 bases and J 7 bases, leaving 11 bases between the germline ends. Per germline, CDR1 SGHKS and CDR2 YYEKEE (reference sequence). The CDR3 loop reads CASSLGLTSNSPLHF. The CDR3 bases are TGTGCCAGCAGCTTGGGATTAACTTCGAATTCACCCCTCCACTTT. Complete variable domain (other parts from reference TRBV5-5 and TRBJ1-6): DAGVTQSPTHLIKTRGQQVTLRCSPISGHKSVSWYQQVLGQGPQFIFQYYEKEERGRGNFPDRFSARQFPNYSSELNVNALLLGDSALYLCASSLGLTSNSPLHFGNGTRLTVT.

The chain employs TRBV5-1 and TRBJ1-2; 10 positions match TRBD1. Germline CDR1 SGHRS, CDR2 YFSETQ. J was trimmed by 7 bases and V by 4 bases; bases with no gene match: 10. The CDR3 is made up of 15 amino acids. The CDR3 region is CASSGGQGGGSGYTF. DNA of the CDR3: TGCGCCAGCAGCGGTGGACAGGGGGGAGGGTCTGGCTACACCTTC.

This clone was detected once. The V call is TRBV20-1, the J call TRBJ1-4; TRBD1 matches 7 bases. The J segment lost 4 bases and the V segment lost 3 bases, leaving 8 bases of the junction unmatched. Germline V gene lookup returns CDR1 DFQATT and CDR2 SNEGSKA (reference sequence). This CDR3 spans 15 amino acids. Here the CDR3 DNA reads TGCAGTGCTAGTGGCCAGGGGGTAATTAATGAAAAACTGTTTTTT. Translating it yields CSASGQGVINEKLFF.

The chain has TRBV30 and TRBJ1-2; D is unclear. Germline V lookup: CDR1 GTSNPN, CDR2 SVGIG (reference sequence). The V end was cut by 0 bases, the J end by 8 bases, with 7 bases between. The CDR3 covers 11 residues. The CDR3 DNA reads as TGTGCCTGGAGTGTATCTACGGGCTACACCTTC. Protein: CAWSVSTGYTF. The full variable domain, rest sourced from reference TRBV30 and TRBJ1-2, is SQTIHQWPATLVQPVGSPLSLECTVEGTSNPNLYWYRQAAGRGLQLLFYSVGIGQISSEVPQNLSASRPQDRQFILSSKKLLLSDSGFYLCAWSVSTGYTFGSGTRLTVV.

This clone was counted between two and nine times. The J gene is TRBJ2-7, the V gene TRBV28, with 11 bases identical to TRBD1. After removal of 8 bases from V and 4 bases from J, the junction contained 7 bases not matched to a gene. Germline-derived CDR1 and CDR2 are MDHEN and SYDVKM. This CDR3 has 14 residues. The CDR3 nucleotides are TGTGCCAGCGAACCGGGACAGGGGGAATACGAGCAGTACGTC. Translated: CASEPGQGEYEQYV.

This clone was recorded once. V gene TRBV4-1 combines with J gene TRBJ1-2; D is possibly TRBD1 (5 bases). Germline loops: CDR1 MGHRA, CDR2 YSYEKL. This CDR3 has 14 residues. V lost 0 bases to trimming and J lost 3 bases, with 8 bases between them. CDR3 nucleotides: TGCGCCAGCAGCCAAGAGGCCAGGGACTATGGCTACACCTTC. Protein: CASSQEARDYGYTF.

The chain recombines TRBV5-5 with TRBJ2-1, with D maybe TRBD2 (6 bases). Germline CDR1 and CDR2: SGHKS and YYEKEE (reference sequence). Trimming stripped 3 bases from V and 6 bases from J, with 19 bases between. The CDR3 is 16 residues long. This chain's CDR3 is CASSSVRGLGLNEQFF. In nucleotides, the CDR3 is TGTGCCAGCAGCTCCGTCCGGGGACTTGGTCTCAATGAGCAGTTCTTC.

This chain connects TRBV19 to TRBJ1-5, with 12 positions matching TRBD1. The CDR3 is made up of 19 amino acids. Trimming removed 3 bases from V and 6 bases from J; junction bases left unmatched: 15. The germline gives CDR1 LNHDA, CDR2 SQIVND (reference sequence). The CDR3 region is CASSIAMTRDRGLTQPQHF. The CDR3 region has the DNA TGTGCCAGTAGTATTGCGATGACCCGGGACAGGGGGCTAACTCAGCCCCAGCATTTT. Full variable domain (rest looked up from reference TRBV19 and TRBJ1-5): DGGITQSPKYLFRKEGQNVTLSCEQNLNHDAMYWYRQDPGQGLRLIYYSQIVNDFQKGDIAEGYSVSREKKESFPLTVTSAQKNPTAFYLCASSIAMTRDRGLTQPQHFGDGTRLSIL.